These T cell receptor beta chains were read from a single sample in a study of blood T cell repertoires in COVID-19. Sequencing was performed with immunoSEQ multiplex PCR; in TCRdb, only in-frame clones are kept and a portion is missing. This sample has approximately 79,000 clones, with 80% to 90% found just once. Sequencing was done on a sample of peripheral blood. The receptors shown here come from a woman aged 45 to 65 with acute or convalescent COVID-19. CDR3s include the opening cysteine and the closing phenylalanine or tryptophan. The order of the fields is D gene, J gene, V gene, clone size, CDR3 DNA, CDR3 protein. The D gene is left open where the match is weak. Clone size, where shown, is once, few, many, or a class for clones that have expanded.

D: TRBD1
J: TRBJ2-5
V: TRBV5-1
size: .
DNA: TGCGCCAGCAGCTTGGGGGACAGGGGGCCAGAGACCCAGTACTTC
CDR3: CASSLGDRGPETQYF

D: TRBD1
J: TRBJ1-4
V: TRBV30
size: .
DNA: TGTGCCGGCAGGGGGCCGGCGGAAAAACTGTTTTTT
CDR3: CAGRGPAEKLFF

D: .
J: TRBJ1-6
V: TRBV5-5
size: many
DNA: TGTGCCAGCGGAAGGACAGTGGGGGCACCCCTCCACTTT
CDR3: CASGRTVGAPLHF

D: TRBD1
J: TRBJ2-7
V: TRBV9
size: many
DNA: TGTGCCAGCAGCCCCCGGGACAGGGGGGTCCGGCAGTACTTC
CDR3: CASSPRDRGVRQYF

D: .
J: TRBJ1-4
V: TRBV5-4
size: once
DNA: TGTGCCGGCAGCCTCAGGACTAGAGATGAAAAACTGTTTTTT
CDR3: CAGSLRTRDEKLFF

D: .
J: TRBJ2-1
V: TRBV2
size: .
DNA: TGTGCCAGCAGTTCTAGGGGATACAATGAGCAGTTCTTC
CDR3: CASSSRGYNEQFF

D: .
J: TRBJ1-5
V: TRBV6-5
size: few
DNA: TGTGCCCTGGGGAGGCGGAGCCTTAATCAGCCCCAGCATTTT
CDR3: CALGRRSLNQPQHF

D: TRBD1
J: TRBJ2-3
V: TRBV11-2
size: .
DNA: TGTGCCAGCAGCTCACAGGGGATTTCCACAGATACGCAGTATTTT
CDR3: CASSSQGISTDTQYF

D: .
J: TRBJ1-1
V: TRBV7-9
size: .
DNA: TGTGCCAGCAGTAGCCGCCGGAGAGGGCACACTGAAGCTTTCTTT
CDR3: CASSSRRRGHTEAFF

D: .
J: TRBJ1-6
V: TRBV18
size: few
DNA: TGTGCCAGCTCACCAAGGTCCTCGGGGGGATATTCACCCCTCCACTTT
CDR3: CASSPRSSGGYSPLHF

D: .
J: TRBJ2-7
V: TRBV6-5
size: .
DNA: TGTGCCAGCAAACTGGGGAGTCCATACGAGCAGTACTTC
CDR3: CASKLGSPYEQYF

D: .
J: TRBJ2-7
V: TRBV18
size: few
DNA: TGTGCCAGCTCACCCCGTCCGCGGTCCTACGAGCAGTACTTC
CDR3: CASSPRPRSYEQYF

D: TRBD2
J: TRBJ2-3
V: TRBV4-3
size: .
DNA: TGCGCCAGCAGCCAGGGACTAGCGATTAGCACAGATACGCAGTATTTT
CDR3: CASSQGLAISTDTQYF

D: .
J: TRBJ2-7
V: TRBV6-2/TRBV6-3
size: .
DNA: TGTGCCAGCAGTACAACTAGTCCCTACGAGCAGTACTTC
CDR3: CASSTTSPYEQYF

D: TRBD2
J: TRBJ2-1
V: TRBV18
size: .
DNA: TGTGCCAGCTCCTACGGACTAGTCGCAAGTGAGCAGTTCTTC
CDR3: CASSYGLVASEQFF

D: .
J: TRBJ2-1
V: TRBV7-9
size: .
DNA: TGTGCCAGCAGCTGGGACACTTACAATGAGCAGTTCTTC
CDR3: CASSWDTYNEQFF

D: TRBD1
J: TRBJ2-7
V: TRBV29-1
size: .
DNA: TGCAGCGCCGGGACAGCCTACGAGCAGTACTTC
CDR3: CSAGTAYEQYF

D: TRBD2
J: TRBJ2-7
V: TRBV5-4
size: .
DNA: TGTGCCAGCAGCTTGTCTGGCGGGAGGAAATCTCAGCAGTACTTC
CDR3: CASSLSGGRKSQQYF

D: .
J: TRBJ1-6
V: TRBV28
size: once
DNA: TGTGCCAGCAGTTCGGGACTCACAAATTCACCCCTCCACTTT
CDR3: CASSSGLTNSPLHF

D: TRBD2
J: TRBJ2-7
V: TRBV6-6
size: .
DNA: TGTGCCAGCAGTCGACTAGCGGGAGCGGAAGTAAGCTACGAGCAGTACTTC
CDR3: CASSRLAGAEVSYEQYF

D: .
J: TRBJ1-5
V: TRBV19
size: .
DNA: TGTGCCAGTAGTAGGGGCCTGTGGGGCAATCAGCCCCAGCATTTT
CDR3: CASSRGLWGNQPQHF

D: TRBD1
J: TRBJ2-2
V: TRBV5-8
size: .
DNA: TGTGCCAGCAGCCGACAGGGATCCAGGACCGGGGAGCTGTTTTTT
CDR3: CASSRQGSRTGELFF

D: TRBD2
J: TRBJ2-1
V: TRBV4-3
size: .
DNA: TGCGCCAGCAGCCCAACTAGCGGTGAGCAGTTCTTC
CDR3: CASSPTSGEQFF

D: TRBD2
J: TRBJ2-3
V: TRBV2
size: .
DNA: TGTGCCAGCTTTAGCGGGTACACAGATACGCAGTATTTT
CDR3: CASFSGYTDTQYF

D: TRBD1
J: TRBJ1-1
V: TRBV20-1
size: .
DNA: TGCAGTGCTAGTGCCGGAGACAGGGCTTTGGGTGCTTTCTTT
CDR3: CSASAGDRALGAFF

D: TRBD2
J: TRBJ2-5
V: TRBV9
size: .
DNA: TGTGCCAGCAGCGCTAGCGGGGGGGCCGGAGAGACCCAGTACTTC
CDR3: CASSASGGAGETQYF

D: .
J: TRBJ1-1
V: TRBV10-3
size: .
DNA: TGTGCCTCCAGTGTTTTGCCGGGGGGCCCGAACACTGAAGCTTTCTTT
CDR3: CASSVLPGGPNTEAFF

D: .
J: TRBJ2-1
V: TRBV7-3
size: once
DNA: TGTGCCAGCAGCTTAATTCTAGGAGGCGGTTTGGGTGAGCAGTTCTTC
CDR3: CASSLILGGGLGEQFF

D: .
J: TRBJ2-5
V: TRBV11-2
size: .
DNA: TGTGCCAGCAGCCCAGATAGGACAGTCGGGACCCAGTACTTC
CDR3: CASSPDRTVGTQYF

D: .
J: TRBJ1-4
V: TRBV27
size: once
DNA: TGTGCCAGCAGTCCGCAGTTTGCAACTAATGAAAAACTGTTTTTT
CDR3: CASSPQFATNEKLFF

D: .
J: TRBJ2-2
V: TRBV4-1
size: .
DNA: TGCGCCAGCAGCCCTCACGGGGTTAGGAACACCGGGGAGCTGTTTTTT
CDR3: CASSPHGVRNTGELFF

D: TRBD1
J: TRBJ2-1
V: TRBV19
size: .
DNA: TGTGCCAGTATTAAACCAGGGGGCTCCTACAATGAGCAGTTCTTC
CDR3: CASIKPGGSYNEQFF

D: .
J: TRBJ1-1
V: TRBV2
size: .
DNA: TGTGCCAGCATCGTAGACAGATCTAACACTGAAGCTTTCTTT
CDR3: CASIVDRSNTEAFF

D: .
J: TRBJ2-7
V: TRBV19
size: .
DNA: TGTGCCAGTAGTATAGATAATTTCTCCTACGAGCAGTACTTC
CDR3: CASSIDNFSYEQYF

D: TRBD1
J: TRBJ2-3
V: TRBV2
size: .
DNA: TGTGCCAGCAAAACAGGGGATACGATAGATACGCAGTATTTT
CDR3: CASKTGDTIDTQYF

D: TRBD1
J: TRBJ2-1
V: TRBV4-3
size: .
DNA: TGCGCCAGCAGCCAAGCCGCCGGGACAGTCTACAATGAGCAGTTCTTC
CDR3: CASSQAAGTVYNEQFF

D: .
J: TRBJ2-7
V: TRBV29-1
size: once
DNA: TGCAGCGTTGGTCGGGGTAACGAGCAGTACTTC
CDR3: CSVGRGNEQYF

D: TRBD1
J: TRBJ2-1
V: TRBV7-2
size: .
DNA: TGTGCCAGCAGCTTAGTTTCAGGGGGTAACAATGAGCAGTTCTTC
CDR3: CASSLVSGGNNEQFF

D: .
J: TRBJ2-3
V: TRBV5-4
size: .
DNA: TGTGCCAGCAGCTTGGGGGGGGTCACAGATACGCAGTATTTT
CDR3: CASSLGGVTDTQYF

D: .
J: TRBJ1-3
V: TRBV3-1/TRBV3-2
size: .
DNA: TGTGCCAGCAGCCACCAAATGATCGGCTCTGGAAACACCATATATTTT
CDR3: CASSHQMIGSGNTIYF

D: TRBD1
J: TRBJ2-2
V: TRBV5-5
size: .
DNA: TGTGCCAGCAGCTACCGACAGGGCTGGGCCGGGGAGCTGTTTTTT
CDR3: CASSYRQGWAGELFF

D: .
J: TRBJ1-1
V: TRBV5-6
size: .
DNA: TGTGCCAGCAGCTTCCGGGACTTTGAAGCTTTCTTT
CDR3: CASSFRDFEAFF

D: .
J: TRBJ2-2
V: TRBV28
size: once
DNA: TGTGCCAGCAGTCGGACCCAGGGGGGGGAGCTGTTTTTT
CDR3: CASSRTQGGELFF

D: .
J: TRBJ1-2
V: TRBV2
size: .
DNA: TGTGCCAGCAGCACAGATTATGGCTACACCTTC
CDR3: CASSTDYGYTF

D: .
J: TRBJ2-7
V: TRBV6-5
size: .
DNA: TGTGCCAGTGGCCTAGCGAGGAGCTCCTACGAGCAGTACTTC
CDR3: CASGLARSSYEQYF

D: TRBD1
J: TRBJ1-2
V: TRBV5-6
size: once
DNA: TGTGCCAGCAGCCTAGGGACAGGCAAGATTGGCTATGGCTACACCTTC
CDR3: CASSLGTGKIGYGYTF

D: TRBD1
J: TRBJ1-5
V: TRBV6-2/TRBV6-3
size: .
DNA: TGTGCCAACAGTTTAGGTCGGGACAGGGGAAGGCAGCCCCAGCATTTT
CDR3: CANSLGRDRGRQPQHF

D: TRBD1
J: TRBJ1-6
V: TRBV6-6
size: .
DNA: TGTGCCAGCAGCCGAAAGGGACAGGGGCTCAGCTCCTATAATTCACCCCTCCACTTT
CDR3: CASSRKGQGLSSYNSPLHF

D: .
J: TRBJ1-6
V: TRBV7-2
size: .
DNA: TGTGCCAGCAGCGTTGAGTATTCACCCCTCCACTTT
CDR3: CASSVEYSPLHF

D: .
J: TRBJ2-7
V: TRBV7-9
size: .
DNA: TGTGCCAGCAGCCCCATGGACTACATCTACGAGCAGTACTTC
CDR3: CASSPMDYIYEQYF

D: TRBD1
J: TRBJ2-7
V: TRBV5-5
size: few
DNA: TGTGCCAGCAGCTTCGTAGGGACAGGGGGTTACGAGCAGTACTTC
CDR3: CASSFVGTGGYEQYF

D: .
J: TRBJ2-5
V: TRBV7-2
size: .
DNA: TGTGCCAGCAGCTTAGACCAGGGGGAGACCCAGTACTTC
CDR3: CASSLDQGETQYF

D: TRBD2
J: TRBJ2-1
V: TRBV5-1
size: .
DNA: TGCGCCAGCAGCTTGGAAGCGGGAGGGCCAAATGAGCAGTTCTTC
CDR3: CASSLEAGGPNEQFF

D: .
J: TRBJ2-3
V: TRBV27
size: .
DNA: TGTGCCAGCAGTCCGATAGGCGGAGGCACAGATACGCAGTATTTT
CDR3: CASSPIGGGTDTQYF

D: TRBD1
J: TRBJ1-1
V: TRBV19
size: .
DNA: TGTGCCAGTAGTATATCCCGGGACAGGGACCGAGCTTTCTTT
CDR3: CASSISRDRDRAFF

D: .
J: TRBJ2-3
V: TRBV19
size: .
DNA: TGTGCCAGTAGTATAGGACAGGCTGCTAGCACAGATACGCAGTATTTT
CDR3: CASSIGQAASTDTQYF